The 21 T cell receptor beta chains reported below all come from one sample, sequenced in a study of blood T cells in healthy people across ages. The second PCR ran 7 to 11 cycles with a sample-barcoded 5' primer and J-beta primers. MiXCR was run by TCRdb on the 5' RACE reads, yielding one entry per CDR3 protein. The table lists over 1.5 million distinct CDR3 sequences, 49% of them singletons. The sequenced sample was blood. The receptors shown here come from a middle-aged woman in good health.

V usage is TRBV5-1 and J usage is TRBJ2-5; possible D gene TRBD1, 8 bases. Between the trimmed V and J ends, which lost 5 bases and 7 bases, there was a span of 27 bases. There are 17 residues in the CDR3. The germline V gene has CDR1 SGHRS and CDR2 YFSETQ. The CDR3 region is CASSQSRTGRTGGTQYF. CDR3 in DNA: TGCGCCAGCAGTCAAAGCCGGACAGGGCGGACGGGAGGGACCCAGTACTTC.

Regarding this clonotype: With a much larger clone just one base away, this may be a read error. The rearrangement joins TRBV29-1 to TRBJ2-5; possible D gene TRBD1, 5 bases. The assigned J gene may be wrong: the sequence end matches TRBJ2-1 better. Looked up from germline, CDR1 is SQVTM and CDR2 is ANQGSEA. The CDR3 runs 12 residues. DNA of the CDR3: TGCAGCGTTGCTGACAGCCAAGAGACCCAGTTCTTC. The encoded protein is CSVADSQETQFF.

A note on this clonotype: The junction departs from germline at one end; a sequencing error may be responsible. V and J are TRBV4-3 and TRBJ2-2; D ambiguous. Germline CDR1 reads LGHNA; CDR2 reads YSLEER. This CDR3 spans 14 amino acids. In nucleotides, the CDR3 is TGCGCCAGCAGCCTCGGCCGAAACATCGGGGAGCTGTTTTTT. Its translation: CASSLGRNIGELFF.

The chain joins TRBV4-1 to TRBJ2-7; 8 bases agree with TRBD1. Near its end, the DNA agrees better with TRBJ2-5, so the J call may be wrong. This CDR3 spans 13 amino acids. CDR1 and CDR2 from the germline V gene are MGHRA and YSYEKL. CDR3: CASSQGDRETQYF. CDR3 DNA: TGCGCCAGCAGCCAAGGGGACAGGGAGACCCAGTACTTC.

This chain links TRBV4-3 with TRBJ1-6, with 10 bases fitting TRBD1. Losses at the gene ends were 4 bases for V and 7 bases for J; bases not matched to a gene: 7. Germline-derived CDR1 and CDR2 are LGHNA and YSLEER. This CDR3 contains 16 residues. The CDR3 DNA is TGCGCCAGCAGCCGAGCGGCGGGACAGGGGAATTCACCCCTCCACTTT. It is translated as CASSRAAGQGNSPLHF.

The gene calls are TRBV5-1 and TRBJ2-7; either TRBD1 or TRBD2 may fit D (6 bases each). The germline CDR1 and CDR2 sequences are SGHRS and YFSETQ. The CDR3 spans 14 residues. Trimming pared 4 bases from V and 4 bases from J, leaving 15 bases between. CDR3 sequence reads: CASSRTGAEYEQYF. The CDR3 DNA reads TGCGCCAGCAGCCGAACGGGGGCGGAGTACGAGCAGTACTTC.

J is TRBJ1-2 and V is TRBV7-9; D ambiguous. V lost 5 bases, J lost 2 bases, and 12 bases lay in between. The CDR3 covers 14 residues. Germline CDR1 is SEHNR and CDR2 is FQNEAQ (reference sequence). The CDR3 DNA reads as TGTGCCAGCAGCCACCGACCGATGAACTATGGCTACACCTTC. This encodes CASSHRPMNYGYTF.

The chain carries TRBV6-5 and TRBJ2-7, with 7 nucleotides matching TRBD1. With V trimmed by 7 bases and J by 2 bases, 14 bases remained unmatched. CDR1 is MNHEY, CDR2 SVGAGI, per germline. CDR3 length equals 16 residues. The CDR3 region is CASTPTGQGATYEQYF. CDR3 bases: TGTGCCAGCACCCCGACAGGGCAGGGAGCTACCTACGAGCAGTACTTC.

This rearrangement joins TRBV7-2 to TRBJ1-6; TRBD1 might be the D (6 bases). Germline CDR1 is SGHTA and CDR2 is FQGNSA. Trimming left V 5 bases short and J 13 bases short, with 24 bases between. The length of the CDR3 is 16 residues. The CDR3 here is CASSPNREPGWRPLHF. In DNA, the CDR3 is TGTGCCAGCAGCCCCAACAGGGAACCCGGGTGGAGGCCCCTCCACTTT. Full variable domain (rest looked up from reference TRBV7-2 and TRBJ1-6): GAGVSQSPSNKVTEKGKDVELRCDPISGHTALYWYRQSLGQGLEFLIYFQGNSAPDKSGLPSDRFSAERTGGSVSTLTIQRTQQEDSAVYLCASSPNREPGWRPLHFGNGTRLTVT.

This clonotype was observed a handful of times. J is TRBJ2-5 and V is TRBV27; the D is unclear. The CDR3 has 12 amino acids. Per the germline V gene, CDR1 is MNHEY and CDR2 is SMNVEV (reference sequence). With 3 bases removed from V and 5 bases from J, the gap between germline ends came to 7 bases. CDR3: CASSFNGETQYF. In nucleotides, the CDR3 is TGTGCCAGCAGTTTCAACGGGGAGACCCAGTACTTC.

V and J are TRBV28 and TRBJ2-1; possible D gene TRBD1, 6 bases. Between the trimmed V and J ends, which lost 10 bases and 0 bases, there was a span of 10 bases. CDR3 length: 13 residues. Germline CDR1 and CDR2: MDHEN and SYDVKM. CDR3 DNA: TGTGCCACCTGGGACAACTCCTACAATGAGCAGTTCTTC. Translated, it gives CATWDNSYNEQFF.

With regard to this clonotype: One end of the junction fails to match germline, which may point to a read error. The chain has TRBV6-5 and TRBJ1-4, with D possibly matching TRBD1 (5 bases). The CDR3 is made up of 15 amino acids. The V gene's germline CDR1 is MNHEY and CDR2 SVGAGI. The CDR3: CASSDSGRTNEKLFF. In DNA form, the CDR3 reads TGTGCCAGCAGTGACTCAGGGAGGACTAATGAAAAACTGTTTTTT.

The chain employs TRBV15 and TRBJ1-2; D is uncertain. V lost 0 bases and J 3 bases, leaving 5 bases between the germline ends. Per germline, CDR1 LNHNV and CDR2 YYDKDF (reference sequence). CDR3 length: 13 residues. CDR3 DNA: TGTGCCACCAGCAGAGACGGATACTATGGCTACACCTTC. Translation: CATSRDGYYGYTF.

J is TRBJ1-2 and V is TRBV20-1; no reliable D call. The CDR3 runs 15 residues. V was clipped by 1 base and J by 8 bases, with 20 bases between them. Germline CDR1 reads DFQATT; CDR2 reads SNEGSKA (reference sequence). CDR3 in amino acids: CSARGWIGGGGGYTF. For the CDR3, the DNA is TGCAGTGCTAGAGGTTGGATCGGTGGAGGTGGAGGCTACACCTTC.

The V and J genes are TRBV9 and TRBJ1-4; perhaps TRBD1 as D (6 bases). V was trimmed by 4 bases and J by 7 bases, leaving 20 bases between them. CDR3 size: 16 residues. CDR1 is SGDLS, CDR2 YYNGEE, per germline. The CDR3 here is CASSSRPDSFVEKLFF. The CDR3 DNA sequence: TGTGCCAGCAGCTCCCGCCCGGACAGCTTCGTTGAAAAACTGTTTTTT.

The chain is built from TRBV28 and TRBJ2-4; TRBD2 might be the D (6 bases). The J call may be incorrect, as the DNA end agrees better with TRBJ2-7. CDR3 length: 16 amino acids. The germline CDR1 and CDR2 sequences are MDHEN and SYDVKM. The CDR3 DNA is TGTGCCAGCAGTCCCCCGGACGGGAGAAGAGCCTACGAGCAGTACTTC. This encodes CASSPPDGRRAYEQYF.

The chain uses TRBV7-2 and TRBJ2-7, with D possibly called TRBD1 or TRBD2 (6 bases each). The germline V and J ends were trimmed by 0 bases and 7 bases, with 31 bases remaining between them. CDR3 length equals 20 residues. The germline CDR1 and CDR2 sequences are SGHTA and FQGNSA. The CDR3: CASSLALGGGGLKTYNEQYF. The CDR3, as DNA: TGTGCCAGCAGCTTAGCCTTGGGGGGCGGAGGTTTGAAGACCTACAATGAGCAGTACTTC. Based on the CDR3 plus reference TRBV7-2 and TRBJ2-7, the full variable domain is GAGVSQSPSNKVTEKGKDVELRCDPISGHTALYWYRQSLGQGLEFLIYFQGNSAPDKSGLPSDRFSAERTGGSVSTLTIQRTQQEDSAVYLCASSLALGGGGLKTYNEQYFGPGTRLTVT.

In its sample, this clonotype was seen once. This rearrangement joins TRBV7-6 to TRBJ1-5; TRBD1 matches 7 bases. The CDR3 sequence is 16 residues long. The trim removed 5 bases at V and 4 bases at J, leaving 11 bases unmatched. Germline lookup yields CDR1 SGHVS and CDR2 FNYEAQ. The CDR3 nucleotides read TGTGCCAGCAGCCTCTTGACAGGGTATGGGAATCAGCCCCAGCATTTT. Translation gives CASSLLTGYGNQPQHF.

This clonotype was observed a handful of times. CDR3 DNA sequence: TGTGCCAGCAGCCCCTTGGGATCTAATGAAAAACTGTTTTTT. Translating gives CASSPLGSNEKLFF. The J gene is TRBJ1-4, the V gene TRBV4-2, with D uncertain. In germline, CDR1 is LGHNA, CDR2 YNFKEQ. The CDR3 consists of 14 residues. Trimming took off 4 bases at V and 3 bases at J, with 9 bases between the two ends.

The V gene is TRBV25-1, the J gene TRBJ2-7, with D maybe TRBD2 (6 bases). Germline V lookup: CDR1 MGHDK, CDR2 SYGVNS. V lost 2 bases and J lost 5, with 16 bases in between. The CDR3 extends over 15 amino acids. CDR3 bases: TGTGCCAGCAGTGAACCGGGACCGGGCGGGGACGAGCAGTACTTC. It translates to CASSEPGPGGDEQYF.

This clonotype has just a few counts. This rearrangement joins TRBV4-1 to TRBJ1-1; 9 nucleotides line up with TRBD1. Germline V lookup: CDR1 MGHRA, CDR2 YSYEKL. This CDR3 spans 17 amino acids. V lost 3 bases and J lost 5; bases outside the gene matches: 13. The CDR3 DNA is TGCGCCAGCAGCCATGGCGGGACAGGGCTCAAGAATACTGAAGCTTTCTTT. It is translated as CASSHGGTGLKNTEAFF.